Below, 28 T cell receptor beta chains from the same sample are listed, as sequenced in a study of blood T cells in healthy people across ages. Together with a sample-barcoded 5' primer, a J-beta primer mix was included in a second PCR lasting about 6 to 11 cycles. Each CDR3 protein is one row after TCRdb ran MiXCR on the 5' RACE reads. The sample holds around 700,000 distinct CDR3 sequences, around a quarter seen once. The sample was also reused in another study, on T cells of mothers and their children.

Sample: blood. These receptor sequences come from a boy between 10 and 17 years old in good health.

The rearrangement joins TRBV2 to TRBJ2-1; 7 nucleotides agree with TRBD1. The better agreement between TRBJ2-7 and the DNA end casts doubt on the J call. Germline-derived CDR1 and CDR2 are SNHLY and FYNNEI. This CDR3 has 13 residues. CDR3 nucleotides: TGTGCCAGCAGCGAGGGACAGCTCTACGAGCAGTACTTC. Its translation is CASSEGQLYEQYF.

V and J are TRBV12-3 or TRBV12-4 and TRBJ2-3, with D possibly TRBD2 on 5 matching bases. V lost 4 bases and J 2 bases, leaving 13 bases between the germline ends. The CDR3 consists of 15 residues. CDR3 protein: CASSSNSGFTDTQYF. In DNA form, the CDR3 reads TGTGCCAGCAGTTCTAACAGCGGTTTCACAGATACGCAGTATTTT.

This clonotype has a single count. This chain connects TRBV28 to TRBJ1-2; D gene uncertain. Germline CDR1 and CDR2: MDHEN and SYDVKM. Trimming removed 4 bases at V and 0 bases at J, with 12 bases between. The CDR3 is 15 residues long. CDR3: CASSSSAESNYGYTF. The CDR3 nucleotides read TGTGCCAGCAGTTCCTCGGCCGAATCTAACTATGGCTACACCTTC.

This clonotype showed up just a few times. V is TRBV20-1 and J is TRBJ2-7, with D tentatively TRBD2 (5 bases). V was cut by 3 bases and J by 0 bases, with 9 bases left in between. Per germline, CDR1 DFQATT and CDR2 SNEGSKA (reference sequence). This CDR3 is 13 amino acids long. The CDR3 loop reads CSAREESSYEQYF. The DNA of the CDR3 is TGCAGTGCTAGGGAGGAAAGCTCCTACGAGCAGTACTTC.

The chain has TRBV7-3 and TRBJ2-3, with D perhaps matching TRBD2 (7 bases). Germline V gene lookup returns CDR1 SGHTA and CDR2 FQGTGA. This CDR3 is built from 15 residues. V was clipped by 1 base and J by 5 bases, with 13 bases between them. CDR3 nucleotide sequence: TGTGCCAGCAGCTTAATTGGGGGGGGGCAAGATACGCAGTATTTT. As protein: CASSLIGGGQDTQYF.

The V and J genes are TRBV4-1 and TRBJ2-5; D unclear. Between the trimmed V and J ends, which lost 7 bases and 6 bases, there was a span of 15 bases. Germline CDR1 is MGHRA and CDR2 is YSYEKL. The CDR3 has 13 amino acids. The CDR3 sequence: CASNLEEMKTQYF. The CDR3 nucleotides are TGCGCCAGCAATCTCGAGGAAATGAAGACCCAGTACTTC.

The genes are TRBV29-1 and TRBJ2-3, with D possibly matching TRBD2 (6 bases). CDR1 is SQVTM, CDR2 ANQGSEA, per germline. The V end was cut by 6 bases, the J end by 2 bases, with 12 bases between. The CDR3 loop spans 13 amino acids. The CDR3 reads CSVHGGNTDTQYF. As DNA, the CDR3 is TGCAGCGTCCATGGGGGGAACACAGATACGCAGTATTTT.

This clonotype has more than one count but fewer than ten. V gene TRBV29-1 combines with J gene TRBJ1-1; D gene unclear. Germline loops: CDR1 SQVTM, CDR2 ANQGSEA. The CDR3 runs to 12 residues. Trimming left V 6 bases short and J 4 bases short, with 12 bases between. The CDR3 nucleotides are TGCAGCGTCCAGATCACCGGCACTGAAGCTTTCTTT. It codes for CSVQITGTEAFF. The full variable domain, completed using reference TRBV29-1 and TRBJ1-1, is SAVISQKPSRDICQRGTSLTIQCQVDSQVTMMFWYRQQPGQSLTLIATANQGSEATYESGFVIDKFPISRPNLTFSTLTVSNMSPEDSSIYLCSVQITGTEAFFGQGTRLTVV.

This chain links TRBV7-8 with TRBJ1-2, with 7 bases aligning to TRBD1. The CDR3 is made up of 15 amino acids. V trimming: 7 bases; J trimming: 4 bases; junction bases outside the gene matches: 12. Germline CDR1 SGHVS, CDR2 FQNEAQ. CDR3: CASTTRGQPPYGYTF. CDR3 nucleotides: TGTGCCAGCACCACACGGGGACAGCCTCCCTATGGCTACACCTTC.

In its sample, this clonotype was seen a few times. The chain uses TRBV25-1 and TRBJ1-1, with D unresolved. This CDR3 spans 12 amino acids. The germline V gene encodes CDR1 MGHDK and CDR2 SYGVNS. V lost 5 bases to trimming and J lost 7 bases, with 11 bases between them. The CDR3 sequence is CASSSNTDEAFF. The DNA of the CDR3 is TGTGCCAGCAGTTCTAATACGGATGAAGCTTTCTTT.

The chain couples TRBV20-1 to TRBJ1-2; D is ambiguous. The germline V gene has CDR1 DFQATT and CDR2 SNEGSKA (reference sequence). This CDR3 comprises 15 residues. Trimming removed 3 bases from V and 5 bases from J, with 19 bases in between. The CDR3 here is CSASEGPVEFYGYTF. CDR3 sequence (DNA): TGCAGTGCTAGTGAGGGTCCTGTCGAATTTTATGGCTACACCTTC.

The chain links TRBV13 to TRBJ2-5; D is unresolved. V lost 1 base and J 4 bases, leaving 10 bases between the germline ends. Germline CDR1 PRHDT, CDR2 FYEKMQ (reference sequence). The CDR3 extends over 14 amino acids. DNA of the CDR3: TGTGCCAGCAGCTTAGAAGGTTTCCGAGAGACCCAGTACTTC. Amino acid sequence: CASSLEGFRETQYF.

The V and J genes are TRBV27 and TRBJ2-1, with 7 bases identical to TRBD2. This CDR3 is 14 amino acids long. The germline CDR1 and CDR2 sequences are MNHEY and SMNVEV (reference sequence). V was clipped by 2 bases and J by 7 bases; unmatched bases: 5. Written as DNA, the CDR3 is TGTGCCAGCAGTTTAGGGGGGGACGGGAATGAGCAGTTCTTC. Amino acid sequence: CASSLGGDGNEQFF.

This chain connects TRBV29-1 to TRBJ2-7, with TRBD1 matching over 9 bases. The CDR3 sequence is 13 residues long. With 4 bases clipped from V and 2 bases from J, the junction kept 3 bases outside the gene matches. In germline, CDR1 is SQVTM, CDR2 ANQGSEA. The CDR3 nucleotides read TGCAGCGTTGGACAGGGGGTGCCCTACGAGCAGTACTTC. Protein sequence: CSVGQGVPYEQYF.

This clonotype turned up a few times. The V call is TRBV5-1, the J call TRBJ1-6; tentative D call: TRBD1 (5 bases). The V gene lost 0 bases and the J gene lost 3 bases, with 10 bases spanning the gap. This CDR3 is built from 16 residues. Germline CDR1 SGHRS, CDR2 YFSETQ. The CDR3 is CASSLEGQGYNSPLHF. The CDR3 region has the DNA TGCGCCAGCAGCTTGGAGGGCCAGGGCTATAATTCACCCCTCCACTTT.

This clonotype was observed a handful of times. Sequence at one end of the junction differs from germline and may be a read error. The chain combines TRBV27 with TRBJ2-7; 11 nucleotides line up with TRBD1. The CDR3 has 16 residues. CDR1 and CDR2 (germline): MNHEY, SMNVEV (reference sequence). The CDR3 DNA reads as TGTGCCAACAGTTTAGGTGTTGGACAGGGGGCTAACGAGCAGTACTTC. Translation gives CANSLGVGQGANEQYF.

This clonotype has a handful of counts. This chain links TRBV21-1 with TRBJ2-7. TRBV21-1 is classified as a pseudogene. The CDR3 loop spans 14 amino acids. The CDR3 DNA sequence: TGTGCCAGCAGCCCGGCAGAGGGCTCCTACGAGCAGTACTTC. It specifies CASSPAEGSYEQYF.

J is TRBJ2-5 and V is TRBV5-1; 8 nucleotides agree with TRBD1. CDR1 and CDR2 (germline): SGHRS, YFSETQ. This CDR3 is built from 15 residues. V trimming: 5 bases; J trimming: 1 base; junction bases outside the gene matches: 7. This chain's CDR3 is CASRDAQGAQETQYF. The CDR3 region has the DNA TGCGCCAGCAGAGACGCTCAGGGGGCCCAAGAGACCCAGTACTTC.

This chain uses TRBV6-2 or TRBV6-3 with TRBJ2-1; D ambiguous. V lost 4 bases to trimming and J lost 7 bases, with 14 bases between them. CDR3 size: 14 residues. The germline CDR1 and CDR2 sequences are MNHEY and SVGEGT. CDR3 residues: CASSLFLNVNEQFF. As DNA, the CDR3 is TGTGCCAGCAGTTTATTTCTTAATGTGAATGAGCAGTTCTTC.

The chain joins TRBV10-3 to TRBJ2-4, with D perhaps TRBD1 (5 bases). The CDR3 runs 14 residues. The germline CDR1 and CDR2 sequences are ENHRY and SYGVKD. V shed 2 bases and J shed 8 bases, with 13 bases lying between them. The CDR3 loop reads CAISEPGLPHIQYF. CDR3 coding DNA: TGTGCCATCAGTGAGCCAGGGCTTCCCCACATTCAGTACTTC.

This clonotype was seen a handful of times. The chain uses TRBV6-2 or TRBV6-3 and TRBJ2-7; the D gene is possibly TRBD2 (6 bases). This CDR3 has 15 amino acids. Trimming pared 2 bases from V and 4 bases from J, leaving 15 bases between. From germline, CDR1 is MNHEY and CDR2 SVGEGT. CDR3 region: CASSYDSGLAYEQYF. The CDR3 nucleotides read TGTGCCAGCAGTTACGATAGCGGACTGGCGTACGAGCAGTACTTC.

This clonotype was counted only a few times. CDR3 nucleotide sequence: TGTGCCACCAGCAGAGATACGGGAATAGCCAAAAACATTCAGTACTTC. Translated, it gives CATSRDTGIAKNIQYF. The V and J genes are TRBV15 and TRBJ2-4, with a tentative D call TRBD2 (5 bases). Looked up from germline, CDR1 is LNHNV and CDR2 is YYDKDF (reference sequence). CDR3 length: 16 amino acids. Trimming cost V 0 bases and J 0 bases, with 9 bases left between them.

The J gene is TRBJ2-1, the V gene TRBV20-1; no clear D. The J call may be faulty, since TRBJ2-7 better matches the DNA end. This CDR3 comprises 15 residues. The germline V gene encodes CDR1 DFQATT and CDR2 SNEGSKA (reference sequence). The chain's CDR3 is CSARGLEHPAYEQYF. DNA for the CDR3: TGCAGTGCTAGGGGCTTGGAACATCCGGCCTACGAGCAGTACTTC.

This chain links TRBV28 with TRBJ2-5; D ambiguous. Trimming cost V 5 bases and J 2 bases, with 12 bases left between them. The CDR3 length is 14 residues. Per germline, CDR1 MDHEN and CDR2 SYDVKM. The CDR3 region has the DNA TGTGCCAGCAGTCCAGACCGTCGTCAAGAGACCCAGTACTTC. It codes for CASSPDRRQETQYF.

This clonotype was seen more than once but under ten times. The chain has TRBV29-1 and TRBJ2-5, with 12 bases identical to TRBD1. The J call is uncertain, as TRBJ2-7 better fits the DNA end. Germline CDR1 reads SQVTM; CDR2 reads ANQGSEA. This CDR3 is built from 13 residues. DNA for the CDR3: TGCAGCGTAACCGGGACAGGGGGCCACGAGCAGTACTTC. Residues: CSVTGTGGHEQYF.

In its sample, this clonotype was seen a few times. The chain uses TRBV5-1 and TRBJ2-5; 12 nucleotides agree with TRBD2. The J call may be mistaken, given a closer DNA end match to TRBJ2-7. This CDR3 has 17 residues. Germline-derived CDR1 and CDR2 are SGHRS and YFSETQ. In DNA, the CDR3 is TGCGCCAGCAGCTTCACGTCTAGCGGGAGGGCCCTGGTCGAGCAGTACTTC. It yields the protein CASSFTSSGRALVEQYF.

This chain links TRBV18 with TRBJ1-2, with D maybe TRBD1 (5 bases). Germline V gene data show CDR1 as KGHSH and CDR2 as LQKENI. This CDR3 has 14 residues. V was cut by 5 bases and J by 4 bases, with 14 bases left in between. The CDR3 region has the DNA TGTGCCAGCTCATTGCCAGGGACTAGCTATGGCTACACCTTC. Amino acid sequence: CASSLPGTSYGYTF.

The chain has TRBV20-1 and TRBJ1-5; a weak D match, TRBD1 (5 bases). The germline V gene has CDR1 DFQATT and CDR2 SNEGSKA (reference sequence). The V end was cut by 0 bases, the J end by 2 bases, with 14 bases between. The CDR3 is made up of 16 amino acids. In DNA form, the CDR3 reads TGCAGTGCTAGAGATGGGGACTATGCGGGCAATCAGCCCCAGCATTTT. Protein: CSARDGDYAGNQPQHF.